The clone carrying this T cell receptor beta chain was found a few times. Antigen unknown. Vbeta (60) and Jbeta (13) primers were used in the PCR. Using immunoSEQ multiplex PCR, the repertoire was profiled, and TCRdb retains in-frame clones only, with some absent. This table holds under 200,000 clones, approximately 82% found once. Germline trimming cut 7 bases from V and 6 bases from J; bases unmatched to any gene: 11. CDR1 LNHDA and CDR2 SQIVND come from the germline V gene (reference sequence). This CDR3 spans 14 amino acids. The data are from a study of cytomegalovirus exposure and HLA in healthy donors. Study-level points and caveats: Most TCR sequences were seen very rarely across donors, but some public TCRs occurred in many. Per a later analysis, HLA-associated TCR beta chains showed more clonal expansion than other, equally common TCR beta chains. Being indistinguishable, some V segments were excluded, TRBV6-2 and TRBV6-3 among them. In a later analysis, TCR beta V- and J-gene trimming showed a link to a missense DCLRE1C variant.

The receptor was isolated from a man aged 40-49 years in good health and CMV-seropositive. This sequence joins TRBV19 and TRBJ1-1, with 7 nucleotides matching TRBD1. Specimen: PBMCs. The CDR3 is CASTPGQAWAEAFF. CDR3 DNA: TGTGCCAGTACCCCCGGACAGGCCTGGGCTGAAGCTTTCTTT.